Listed below are T cell receptor beta chains from one sample, sequenced in a study of blood T cell repertoires in COVID-19. Some clones are missing from TCRdb's copy, which holds only in-frame ones; the method was immunoSEQ multiplex PCR. The sample lists hundreds of thousands of clones, about nine tenths occurring once. Sequencing used PBMCs or T cells enriched from blood (not recorded which). The origin of the receptors is a woman in her 40s who had recovered from COVID-19. The CDR3 runs from the conserved cysteine through the conserved F or W. A D gene is named only where the DNA matches it firmly. Clone size, where shown, is once, few, many, or a class for clones that have expanded.

clone_size: .
d_call: .
v_call: TRBV12-3/TRBV12-4
j_call: TRBJ2-7
cdr3_nt: TGTGCCAGCAGTTTAACAGATTCCTACGAGCAGTACTTC
cdr3_aa: CASSLTDSYEQYF

clone_size: .
d_call: TRBD1
v_call: TRBV24-1
j_call: TRBJ2-5
cdr3_nt: TGTGCCACCAATCGACAGGGGCTAAGGGAGACCCAGTACTTC
cdr3_aa: CATNRQGLRETQYF

clone_size: .
d_call: TRBD2
v_call: TRBV19
j_call: TRBJ2-1
cdr3_nt: TGTGCCACCCTGGGGGGGGCTAGCGGGCCCTCCGGGGATGAGCAGTTCTTC
cdr3_aa: CATLGGASGPSGDEQFF

clone_size: .
d_call: TRBD1
v_call: TRBV10-3
j_call: TRBJ2-1
cdr3_nt: TGTGCCATCAGTAGTTCCCGGGACAGGGATTTGGGGGAGCAGTTCTTC
cdr3_aa: CAISSSRDRDLGEQFF

clone_size: .
d_call: .
v_call: TRBV3-1/TRBV3-2
j_call: TRBJ2-7
cdr3_nt: TGTGCCACCGGAGATTACGAGCAGTACTTC
cdr3_aa: CATGDYEQYF

clone_size: few
d_call: TRBD2
v_call: TRBV6-6
j_call: TRBJ2-3
cdr3_nt: TGTGCCAGCAGCTCCGGGACTAGCGGGAGCGGTACGCAGTATTTT
cdr3_aa: CASSSGTSGSGTQYF

clone_size: .
d_call: .
v_call: TRBV7-3
j_call: TRBJ2-2
cdr3_nt: TGTGCCAGCAGCCCCGGTATATCTAACACCGGGGAGCTGTTTTTT
cdr3_aa: CASSPGISNTGELFF

clone_size: .
d_call: .
v_call: TRBV11-2
j_call: TRBJ1-5
cdr3_nt: TGTGCCAGCAGCTTAGCTCTAAATCAGCCCCAGCATTTT
cdr3_aa: CASSLALNQPQHF

clone_size: .
d_call: .
v_call: TRBV29-1
j_call: TRBJ1-6
cdr3_nt: TGCAGCGTTGGTGACAGGAATAATTCACCCCTCCACTTT
cdr3_aa: CSVGDRNNSPLHF

clone_size: once
d_call: TRBD2
v_call: TRBV29-1
j_call: TRBJ2-1
cdr3_nt: TGCAGCGTTGATAACGGGGGGGTCTTCGATGAGCAGTTCTTC
cdr3_aa: CSVDNGGVFDEQFF

clone_size: .
d_call: TRBD2
v_call: TRBV29-1
j_call: TRBJ2-5
cdr3_nt: TGCAGCGTTGGGCCTAGCGGGGGGTGGGAGACCCAGTACTTC
cdr3_aa: CSVGPSGGWETQYF

clone_size: .
d_call: TRBD1
v_call: TRBV6-2/TRBV6-3
j_call: TRBJ1-1
cdr3_nt: TGTGCCAGCAGTTACCCTACCAAGACAGGGGAGAACACTGAAGCTTTCTTT
cdr3_aa: CASSYPTKTGENTEAFF

clone_size: .
d_call: TRBD2
v_call: TRBV19
j_call: TRBJ2-3
cdr3_nt: TGTGCCAGTAGTCCGGGGACTAGCGGGGGTAGCGCAGATACGCAGTATTTT
cdr3_aa: CASSPGTSGGSADTQYF

clone_size: .
d_call: .
v_call: TRBV27
j_call: TRBJ2-1
cdr3_nt: TGTGCCAGCAGTTTTAGCGGCAACAATGAGCAGTTCTTC
cdr3_aa: CASSFSGNNEQFF

clone_size: once
d_call: .
v_call: TRBV27
j_call: TRBJ1-5
cdr3_nt: TGTGCCAGCAGTTTAGGGGCAGGGCGACCGCCCCAGCATTTT
cdr3_aa: CASSLGAGRPPQHF

clone_size: .
d_call: .
v_call: TRBV19
j_call: TRBJ1-5
cdr3_nt: TGTGCCAGTACAGGAGGGCTCAATCAGCCCCAGCATTTT
cdr3_aa: CASTGGLNQPQHF

clone_size: .
d_call: .
v_call: TRBV16
j_call: TRBJ2-3
cdr3_nt: TGTGCCAGCAGCCAATCTTCGGGGGACCGCGTGGGCACAGATACGCAGTATTTT
cdr3_aa: CASSQSSGDRVGTDTQYF

clone_size: once
d_call: .
v_call: TRBV29-1
j_call: TRBJ2-5
cdr3_nt: TGCAGCGTCCCTGGGGAGCGAGAGACCCAGTACTTC
cdr3_aa: CSVPGERETQYF